Presented here are 8 T cell receptor beta chains from one specimen sequenced in a study of cytomegalovirus exposure and HLA in healthy donors. Both 60 Vbeta primers and 13 Jbeta primers went into the PCR. This table comes from immunoSEQ multiplex PCR, and its TCRdb copy is limited to in-frame clones, with some not included. Here the sample spans about 130,000 clones, over 65% being singletons. The sample comprised PBMCs. These receptors originate from a man aged 35 to 55 in good health and CMV-seropositive.

This clone was recorded only once. The chain carries TRBV5-5 and TRBJ2-3, with 9 bases that match TRBD2. This CDR3 comprises 18 residues. With V trimmed by 2 bases and J by 6 bases, 16 bases remained unmatched. CDR1 and CDR2 (germline): SGHKS, YYEKEE (reference sequence). Written as DNA, the CDR3 is TGTGCCAGCAGCTTTACAGGGAGTGGAGCGGGGGGAACCGATACGCAGTATTTT. The encoded protein is CASSFTGSGAGGTDTQYF.

The chain recombines TRBV13 with TRBJ1-5; 7 positions agree with TRBD1. Losses at the gene ends were 0 bases for V and 2 bases for J; bases not matched to a gene: 10. Germline V gives CDR1 PRHDT, CDR2 FYEKMQ (reference sequence). The CDR3 spans 18 residues. CDR3 amino acids: CASSLGQGLRRGNQPQHF. CDR3 coding DNA: TGTGCCAGCAGCTTAGGACAGGGGCTTCGTCGTGGCAATCAGCCCCAGCATTTT.

The V call is TRBV29-1, the J call TRBJ2-1, with TRBD1 identical over 8 bases. J was trimmed by 2 bases and V by 8 bases; bases with no gene match: 8. CDR1 and CDR2 from the germline V gene are SQVTM and ANQGSEA. This CDR3 has 14 amino acids. The CDR3 DNA sequence: TGCAGCCTTAGCGGACAGGGAGCCTACAATGAGCAGTTCTTC. Translating gives CSLSGQGAYNEQFF.

The chain has TRBV27 and TRBJ1-2, with D possibly TRBD1 on 6 matching bases. Trimming removed 2 bases from V and 6 bases from J, with 10 bases in between. Looked up from germline, CDR1 is MNHEY and CDR2 is SMNVEV (reference sequence). The CDR3 covers 13 residues. In DNA form, the CDR3 reads TGTGCCAGCAGTTTAGTCAGGGGAAATGGCTACACCTTC. The encoded protein is CASSLVRGNGYTF.

The V call is TRBV29-1, the J call TRBJ1-2; tentative D call: TRBD1 (5 bases). The V end lost 6 bases, the J end lost 8 bases, and 13 bases lay between the germline ends. This CDR3 comprises 11 residues. CDR1 and CDR2 from the germline V gene are SQVTM and ANQGSEA. The CDR3 is CSVRGESGYTF. The CDR3, as DNA: TGCAGCGTCCGGGGGGAGTCGGGCTACACCTTC.

J is TRBJ1-5 and V is TRBV19; 7 bases agree with TRBD1. CDR3 length equals 13 residues. Germline V gives CDR1 LNHDA, CDR2 SQIVND (reference sequence). Losses at the gene ends were 3 bases for V and 6 bases for J; bases not matched to a gene: 2. CDR3 loop: CASSIAGGQPQHF. CDR3 DNA sequence: TGTGCCAGTAGTATTGCAGGGGGTCAGCCCCAGCATTTT. The whole variable domain, filled in from reference TRBV19 and TRBJ1-5, reads DGGITQSPKYLFRKEGQNVTLSCEQNLNHDAMYWYRQDPGQGLRLIYYSQIVNDFQKGDIAEGYSVSREKKESFPLTVTSAQKNPTAFYLCASSIAGGQPQHFGDGTRLSIL.

There are a few counts of this clone. The chain joins TRBV10-3 to TRBJ1-1; a weak D match, TRBD1 (6 bases). Trimming pared 0 bases from V and 3 bases from J, leaving 11 bases between. The germline CDR1 and CDR2 sequences are ENHRY and SYGVKD. The CDR3 contains 15 residues. The CDR3 nucleotides are TGTGCCATCAGTGAGTCGATGGCAGGGGACACTGAAGCTTTCTTT. It yields the protein CAISESMAGDTEAFF.

This sequence joins TRBV6-1 and TRBJ2-5, with a possible D match to TRBD1 (6 bases). The CDR3 loop spans 15 amino acids. CDR1 MNHNS and CDR2 SASEGT come from the germline V gene. Trimming left V 2 bases short and J 0 bases short, with 10 bases between. The CDR3 loop reads CASSEQGTHQETQYF. The CDR3 DNA reads as TGTGCCAGCAGTGAACAGGGGACCCACCAAGAGACCCAGTACTTC.